This T cell receptor (beta chain) was sequenced in a study of Ad26.COV2.S vaccination and SARS-CoV-2 variants. Assay used: immunoSEQ multiplex PCR; TCRdb lists only in-frame clones, some missing. This table has a few hundred thousand clones, more than 75% appearing once. Germline CDR1 and CDR2: SGHKS and YYEKEE (reference sequence). This CDR3 is 13 amino acids long. V dropped 6 bases and J dropped 1 base, with 10 bases sitting between them. As to treatment: about 20 received Ad26.COV2.S at low or high dose, single or two shots; several received placebo; per-sample allocation not given. Following the first vaccine or placebo injection, samples were taken on day 63. Adults aged 18-55 years in Boston included the donor. The shot given was an Ad26 vector that makes Wuhan-strain SARS-CoV-2 spike.

The source was peripheral blood, collected in a trial of Ad26.COV2.S vaccine versus placebo. The chain recombines TRBV5-5 with TRBJ2-5; perhaps TRBD2 as D (6 bases). The receptor comes from a person between 18 and 59 years old who received the Ad26.COV2.S COVID-19 vaccine or a placebo. CDR3 sequence (DNA): TGTGCCAGCACCCGGGGACTCCAAGAGACCCAGTACTTC. It translates to CASTRGLQETQYF.